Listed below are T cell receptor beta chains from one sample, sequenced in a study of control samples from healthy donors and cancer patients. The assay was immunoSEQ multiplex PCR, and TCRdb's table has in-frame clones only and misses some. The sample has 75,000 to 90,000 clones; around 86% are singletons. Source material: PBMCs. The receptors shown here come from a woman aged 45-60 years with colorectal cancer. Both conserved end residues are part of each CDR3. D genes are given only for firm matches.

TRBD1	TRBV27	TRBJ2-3	CASSLIGAGQGTDTQYF	TGTGCCAGCAGTTTAATAGGTGCCGGACAGGGCACAGATACGCAGTATTTT
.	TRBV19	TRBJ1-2	CASSRSISEGNYGYTF	TGTGCCAGTAGTCGAAGTATTAGCGAGGGTAACTATGGCTACACCTTC
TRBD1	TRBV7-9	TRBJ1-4	CASGGTVVTTNEKLFF	TGTGCCAGCGGCGGGACAGTAGTTACAACTAATGAAAAACTGTTTTTT
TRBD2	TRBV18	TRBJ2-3	CASSGGTSGSTDTQYF	TGTGCCAGCTCGGGCGGGACTAGCGGTAGCACAGATACGCAGTATTTT
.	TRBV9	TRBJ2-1	CASSVGGMNEQFF	TGTGCCAGCAGCGTAGGGGGCATGAATGAGCAGTTCTTC
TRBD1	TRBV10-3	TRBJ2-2	CAISPDRGVSGELFF	TGTGCCATCAGTCCGGACAGGGGGGTCTCCGGGGAGCTGTTTTTT
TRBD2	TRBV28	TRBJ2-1	CASSSAAGGYNEQFF	TGTGCCAGCAGTTCCGCCGCGGGGGGTTACAATGAGCAGTTCTTC
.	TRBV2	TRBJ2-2	CASCGWGVDTGELFF	TGTGCCAGCTGTGGGTGGGGGGTGGACACCGGGGAGCTGTTTTTT
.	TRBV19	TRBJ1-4	CAIRPGRATNEKLFF	TGTGCCATTCGGCCGGGGAGGGCAACTAATGAAAAACTGTTTTTT
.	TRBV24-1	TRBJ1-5	CATSDFLTEGPQHF	TGTGCCACCAGTGATTTCCTGACAGAAGGGCCCCAGCATTTT
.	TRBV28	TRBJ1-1	CASSFMQGNTEAFF	TGTGCCAGCAGTTTTATGCAGGGGAACACTGAAGCTTTCTTT